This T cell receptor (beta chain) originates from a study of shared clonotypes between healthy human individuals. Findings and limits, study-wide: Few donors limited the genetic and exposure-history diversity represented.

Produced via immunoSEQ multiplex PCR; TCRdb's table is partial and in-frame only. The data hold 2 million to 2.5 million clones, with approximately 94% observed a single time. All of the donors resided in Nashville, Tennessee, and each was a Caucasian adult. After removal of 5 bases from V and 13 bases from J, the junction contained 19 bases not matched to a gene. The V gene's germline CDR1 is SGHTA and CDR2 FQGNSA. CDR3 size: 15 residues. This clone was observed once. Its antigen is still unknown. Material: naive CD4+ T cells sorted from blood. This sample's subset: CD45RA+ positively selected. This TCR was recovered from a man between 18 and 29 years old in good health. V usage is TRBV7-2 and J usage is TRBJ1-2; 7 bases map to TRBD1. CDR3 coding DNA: TGTGCCAGCAGCCCGAGGGACAGCCCCCCTATGGAGGGCACCTTC. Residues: CASSPRDSPPMEGTF.